The 32 T cell receptor beta chains listed next were all sequenced from one sample in a study of spatial heterogeneity in lung cancer. Study-level findings and limits: Within tumors, counts of expanded alpha and beta TCRs tracked tumor mutation counts.

Their cognate antigens are unknown. TCRdb fed the 5' RACE reads into MiXCR, producing one record per CDR3 protein. The sample consists of about 11,000 distinct CDR3 sequences, over 9.5% of them appearing once. Time point of the sample: sample taken at primary tumor resection. This specimen consisted of lung tumor tissue, obtained at surgery. Receptor source: a male donor with early-stage non-small cell lung cancer.

This clonotype has ten or more counts. The rearrangement joins TRBV10-1 to TRBJ2-1; 11 bases line up with TRBD2. With 5 bases clipped from V and 2 bases from J, the junction kept 2 bases outside the gene matches. Looked up from germline, CDR1 is WNHNN and CDR2 is SYGVQD (reference sequence). CDR3 length: 15 residues. As DNA, the CDR3 is TGCGCCAGCAGTTTGACTAGCGGGGCCTACAATGAGCAGTTCTTC. Its protein is CASSLTSGAYNEQFF.

This chain connects TRBV7-8 to TRBJ1-2; the D gene is possibly TRBD1 (5 bases). Germline V CDR1 and CDR2: SGHVS, FQNEAQ. This CDR3 has 14 amino acids. V gave up 5 bases and J gave up 8 bases, with 18 bases separating them. CDR3 loop: CASSLDIFEVGYTF. The CDR3 nucleotides read TGTGCCAGCAGCCTGGACATTTTTGAGGTCGGCTACACCTTC.

The chain recombines TRBV5-1 with TRBJ2-5; TRBD2 matches at 8 bases. The CDR3 runs 15 residues. Germline-derived CDR1 and CDR2 are SGHRS and YFSETQ. The J segment lost 10 bases and the V segment lost 1 base, leaving 12 bases of the junction unmatched. This CDR3 is CASSLTRGATLGQYF. CDR3 DNA sequence: TGCGCCAGCAGCTTGACGCGGGGGGCCACCCTAGGCCAGTACTTC.

In this sample, this clonotype turned up many times. The chain uses TRBV4-1 and TRBJ1-2; TRBD1 agrees at 7 bases. Trimming cost V 0 bases and J 3 bases; bases outside gene matches: 4. Germline CDR1 is MGHRA and CDR2 is YSYEKL. The CDR3 totals 15 residues. CDR3 nucleotide sequence: TGCGCCAGCAGCCAAGATTACAGGGGCTACTATGGCTACACCTTC. Its translation is CASSQDYRGYYGYTF.

This clonotype was seen many times. The chain joins TRBV27 to TRBJ2-7; D may correspond to TRBD1 or TRBD2 (5 bases each). Germline V gives CDR1 MNHEY, CDR2 SMNVEV (reference sequence). Trimming shortened V by 4 bases and J by 6 bases, and 13 bases separated the two germline ends. The CDR3 has 13 residues. CDR3 sequence: CASSWDRGAEQYF. CDR3 DNA sequence: TGTGCCAGCAGTTGGGACCGAGGTGCCGAGCAGTACTTC.

This clonotype was recorded a few times. V is TRBV19 and J is TRBJ2-3; unclear D gene. This CDR3 spans 13 amino acids. The germline V gene encodes CDR1 LNHDA and CDR2 SQIVND (reference sequence). V was cut by 3 bases and J by 4 bases, with 8 bases left in between. The CDR3: CASSMRRSDTQYF. CDR3 bases: TGTGCCAGTAGTATGAGGCGCTCAGATACGCAGTATTTT. Combining the CDR3 with reference TRBV19 and TRBJ2-3 gives the whole variable domain DGGITQSPKYLFRKEGQNVTLSCEQNLNHDAMYWYRQDPGQGLRLIYYSQIVNDFQKGDIAEGYSVSREKKESFPLTVTSAQKNPTAFYLCASSMRRSDTQYFGPGTRLTVL.

V is TRBV2 and J is TRBJ2-5, with D perhaps TRBD2 (6 bases). Trimming shortened V by 9 bases and J by 13 bases, and 15 bases separated the two germline ends. Germline CDR1 is SNHLY and CDR2 is FYNNEI. The CDR3 loop spans 10 amino acids. CDR3 in DNA: TGTGCCAGTGGGGGGAACTCATTGTACTTC. Translation: CASGGNSLYF.

This chain joins TRBV7-2 and TRBJ2-5, with unresolved D. Between the trimmed V and J ends, which lost 1 base and 4 bases, there was a span of 4 bases. CDR1 is SGHTA, CDR2 FQGNSA, per germline. The CDR3 length is 12 residues. The CDR3 DNA follows: TGTGCCAGCAGCTTAGGTACAGAGACCCAGTACTTC. This sequence encodes CASSLGTETQYF.

This clonotype is labeled medium-sized. This sequence joins TRBV13 and TRBJ2-5, with a weak D call TRBD1 (6 bases). V was pared by 5 bases and J by 3 bases, with 13 bases between. The CDR3 contains 14 residues. Germline CDR1 reads PRHDT; CDR2 reads FYEKMQ (reference sequence). The CDR3 reads CASSIRTVKETQYF. The DNA for the CDR3 is TGTGCCAGCAGCATCCGGACAGTGAAAGAGACCCAGTACTTC.

There are a few counts of this clonotype. The chain links TRBV20-1 to TRBJ1-4, with D possibly being TRBD1 (6 bases). This CDR3 comprises 13 residues. From germline, CDR1 is DFQATT and CDR2 SNEGSKA (reference sequence). V gave up 4 bases and J gave up 4 bases, with 10 bases separating them. In DNA, the CDR3 is TGCAGTGCTAAACAAGGGGGTAATGAAAAACTGTTTTTT. It is translated as CSAKQGGNEKLFF.

This clonotype was picked up a small number of times. The chain links TRBV11-3 to TRBJ2-1, with 10 bases lining up with TRBD1. The CDR3 runs to 17 residues. Germline CDR1 reads SGHNT; CDR2 reads YENEEA. Trimming took 5 bases from V and 6 from J; bases not matched to a gene: 13. The CDR3 sequence is CASSVNPGTGAGNEQFF. Here the CDR3 DNA reads TGTGCCAGCAGCGTCAATCCCGGGACAGGGGCAGGCAATGAGCAGTTCTTC. The complete variable domain, with remaining parts taken from reference TRBV11-3 and TRBJ2-1, reads EAGVVQSPRYKIIEKKQPVAFWCNPISGHNTLYWYLQNLGQGPELLIRYENEEAVDDSQLPKDRFSAERLKGVDSTLKIQPAELGDSAVYLCASSVNPGTGAGNEQFFGPGTRLTVL.

This clonotype turned up a few times. The chain uses TRBV7-6 and TRBJ2-5; D is unresolved. Germline V CDR1 and CDR2: SGHVS, FNYEAQ. The V end lost 3 bases, the J end lost 4 bases, and 3 bases lay between the germline ends. This CDR3 is built from 11 residues. The CDR3 loop is CASSFGETQYF. DNA of the CDR3: TGTGCCAGCAGCTTTGGAGAGACCCAGTACTTC.

This clonotype was counted only a few times. The J gene is TRBJ2-7, the V gene TRBV7-9; 10 nucleotides agree with TRBD1. The germline gives CDR1 SEHNR, CDR2 FQNEAQ (reference sequence). Losses at the gene ends were 4 bases for V and 5 bases for J; bases not matched to a gene: 8. The CDR3 loop spans 15 amino acids. The CDR3 protein is CASSSRDRGWDEQYF. The CDR3, as DNA: TGTGCCAGCAGCTCCAGGGACAGGGGCTGGGACGAGCAGTACTTC.

This clonotype has ten or more counts. DNA of the CDR3: TGTGCCAGCAGCCCCCGACAGGGGGCGGGTGGCTACACCTTC. It encodes CASSPRQGAGGYTF. The chain couples TRBV7-2 to TRBJ1-2, with 10 bases fitting TRBD1. This CDR3 spans 14 amino acids. The junction had 7 bases not matched to a gene; V was cut back by 5 bases and J by 7 bases. Germline V gene lookup returns CDR1 SGHTA and CDR2 FQGNSA.

This clonotype was observed at least ten times. The rearrangement links TRBV20-1 to TRBJ2-5, with 8 bases lining up with TRBD2. CDR1 DFQATT and CDR2 SNEGSKA come from the germline V gene (reference sequence). The CDR3 is 15 amino acids. V lost 5 bases, J lost 4 bases, and 12 bases stayed unmatched. The CDR3 nucleotides are TGCAGTGCTCAAAGCGGAGCGGGGGTCTTAGAGACCCAGTACTTC. It is translated as CSAQSGAGVLETQYF.

The chain has TRBV5-1 and TRBJ2-2; D might be TRBD1 (5 bases). Germline V CDR1 and CDR2: SGHRS, YFSETQ. V lost 0 bases and J 4 bases, leaving 10 bases between the germline ends. The CDR3 covers 15 residues. CDR3 in amino acids: CASSLGRVGTGELFF. Here the CDR3 DNA reads TGCGCCAGCAGCTTGGGCAGGGTCGGCACCGGGGAGCTGTTTTTT.

This clonotype came up a few times. The germline gene is not matched at one end of the junction; a read error may be the cause. This rearrangement joins TRBV7-8 to TRBJ2-5; tentatively, D is TRBD1 (6 bases). Germline V gene data show CDR1 as SGHVS and CDR2 as FQNEAQ. This CDR3 has 13 amino acids. The CDR3 DNA sequence: TGTGCCAGCAGCTTAGACCCAGGGGAACCTTCACACTTC. It codes for CASSLDPGEPSHF. Full variable domain (rest looked up from reference TRBV7-8 and TRBJ2-5): GAGVSQSPRYKVAKRGQDVALRCDPISGHVSLFWYQQALGQGPEFLTYFQNEAQLDKSGLPSDRFFAERPEGSVSTLKIQRTQQEDSAVYLCASSLDPGEPSHFGPGTRLLVL.

This clonotype was detected only a few times. This chain links TRBV20-1 with TRBJ1-5; weak D call: TRBD1 (5 bases). Germline loops: CDR1 DFQATT, CDR2 SNEGSKA (reference sequence). V lost 1 base and J 3 bases, leaving 10 bases between the germline ends. The CDR3 sequence is 14 residues long. In nucleotides, the CDR3 is TGCAGTGCTAGAGGAGGGGCCTACAATCAGCCCCAGCATTTT. This encodes CSARGGAYNQPQHF.

By sample fraction, this clonotype is medium-sized. J is TRBJ2-5 and V is TRBV7-6; D is uncertain. CDR1 is SGHVS, CDR2 FNYEAQ, per germline. Between the trimmed V and J ends, which lost 2 bases and 2 bases, there was a span of 6 bases. The CDR3 extends over 13 amino acids. The CDR3 protein is CASSLTQQETQYF. CDR3 coding DNA: TGTGCCAGCAGCTTAACCCAGCAAGAGACCCAGTACTTC. The whole variable domain, remainder taken from reference TRBV7-6 and TRBJ2-5, is GAGVSQSPRYKVTKRGQDVALRCDPISGHVSLYWYRQALGQGPEFLTYFNYEAQQDKSGLPNDRFSAERPEGSISTLTIQRTEQRDSAMYRCASSLTQQETQYFGPGTRLLVL.

The rearrangement uses TRBV4-2 and TRBJ2-2; D ambiguous. The CDR3 is 13 residues long. Germline CDR1 is LGHNA and CDR2 is YNFKEQ. V lost 2 bases and J 6 bases, leaving 7 bases between the germline ends. As DNA, the CDR3 is TGTGCCAGCAGCCAACCGGTAGCCGGGGAGCTGTTTTTT. It translates to CASSQPVAGELFF.

The chain is built from TRBV4-2 and TRBJ2-7, with D unresolved. From germline, CDR1 is LGHNA and CDR2 YNFKEQ. The CDR3 length is 13 residues. Trimming removed 2 bases from V and 3 bases from J, with 8 bases in between. The CDR3 DNA follows: TGTGCCAGCAGCCAACTGGAGCACTACGAGCAGTACTTC. Translation: CASSQLEHYEQYF.

Relative to its sample, this clonotype is medium-sized. The V and J genes are TRBV4-2 and TRBJ2-1; 9 bases agree with TRBD2. Germline V gives CDR1 LGHNA, CDR2 YNFKEQ. This CDR3 is 15 amino acids long. V lost 0 bases, J lost 10 bases, and 7 bases stayed unmatched. CDR3 in DNA: TGTGCCAGCAGCCAAGATGGCGGGGGGGCCCGGGAGCAGTTCTTC. Amino acids: CASSQDGGGAREQFF.

This clonotype was observed a handful of times. This rearrangement joins TRBV7-8 to TRBJ1-5; tentative D call: TRBD1 (6 bases). Between the trimmed V and J ends, which lost 5 bases and 5 bases, there was a span of 13 bases. Germline values: CDR1 SGHVS, CDR2 FQNEAQ. This CDR3 is built from 14 residues. Written as DNA, the CDR3 is TGTGCCAGCAGCCTCCGGGACACCTATCAGCCCCAGCATTTT. It encodes CASSLRDTYQPQHF.

This clonotype was observed a few times. The gene calls are TRBV6-2 or TRBV6-3 and TRBJ2-1; maybe TRBD2 (6 bases). Germline lookup yields CDR1 MNHEY and CDR2 SVGEGT. The CDR3 contains 16 residues. Trimming shortened V by 5 bases and J by 1 base, and 15 bases separated the two germline ends. The CDR3 loop reads CASSLHLASSYNEQFF. The CDR3 DNA is TGTGCCAGCAGTCTTCATCTAGCGTCTTCCTACAATGAGCAGTTCTTC.

A few counts support this clonotype. J is TRBJ2-5 and V is TRBV20-1; the match to TRBD1 covers 10 bases. With 5 bases clipped from V and 5 bases from J, the junction kept 11 bases outside the gene matches. This CDR3 region has 15 residues. CDR1 is DFQATT and CDR2 is SNEGSKA in the germline V gene (reference sequence). CDR3 sequence reads: CSAQAGTGVLETQYF. In DNA form, the CDR3 reads TGCAGTGCTCAAGCCGGGACAGGGGTTTTGGAGACCCAGTACTTC.

The CDR3 sequence: CSVAGYNEQFF. The CDR3 bases are TGCAGCGTTGCCGGGTACAATGAGCAGTTCTTC. The rearrangement joins TRBV29-1 to TRBJ2-1; D ambiguous. Trimming stripped 4 bases from V and 4 bases from J, with 5 bases between. The CDR3 loop spans 11 amino acids. Germline-derived CDR1 and CDR2 are SQVTM and ANQGSEA.

This clonotype was seen only a few times. The chain joins TRBV28 to TRBJ2-5, with no clear D. V was shortened by 2 bases and J by 4 bases, with 8 bases between the two germline ends. CDR1 and CDR2 from the germline V gene are MDHEN and SYDVKM. This CDR3 is built from 13 residues. Written as DNA, the CDR3 is TGTGCCAGCAGTTTACATCAGATAGAGACCCAGTACTTC. Residues: CASSLHQIETQYF. Using reference TRBV28 and TRBJ2-5 for the parts outside the CDR3, the full variable domain is DVKVTQSSRYLVKRTGEKVFLECVQDMDHENMFWYRQDPGLGLRLIYFSYDVKMKEKGDIPEGYSVSREKKERFSLILESASTNQTSMYLCASSLHQIETQYFGPGTRLLVL.

The chain couples TRBV10-3 to TRBJ2-3; 7 bases match TRBD1. V shed 6 bases and J 2 bases; nucleotides not matched to a gene: 8. The germline gives CDR1 ENHRY, CDR2 SYGVKD. The CDR3 contains 15 residues. DNA for the CDR3: TGTGCCATCAGGAATGGACAGGCCCCCACAGATACGCAGTATTTT. This encodes CAIRNGQAPTDTQYF.

At least ten counts were recorded for this clonotype. The chain recombines TRBV18 with TRBJ2-3; TRBD1 or TRBD2 may be the D gene (5 bases each). Trimming pared 2 bases from V and 2 bases from J, leaving 14 bases between. Germline V CDR1 and CDR2: KGHSH, LQKENI. The CDR3 runs to 16 residues. DNA of the CDR3: TGTGCCAGCTCACCAGTTCTAGCAGGGAACACAGATACGCAGTATTTT. Residues: CASSPVLAGNTDTQYF.

This clonotype was seen ten or more times. The rearrangement links TRBV6-2 or TRBV6-3 to TRBJ2-3; D unresolved. Between the trimmed V and J ends, which lost 2 bases and 6 bases, there was a span of 9 bases. Germline lookup yields CDR1 MNHEY and CDR2 SVGEGT. CDR3 length: 13 residues. In DNA, the CDR3 is TGTGCCAGCAGTTACCACTCAACGGATACGCAGTATTTT. Translated: CASSYHSTDTQYF.

This clonotype was recorded at least ten times. The genes are TRBV7-9 and TRBJ2-3; unclear D gene. This CDR3 is 15 amino acids long. V lost 5 bases and J 4 bases, leaving 16 bases between the germline ends. Germline V lookup: CDR1 SEHNR, CDR2 FQNEAQ (reference sequence). This CDR3 reads CASSPTGRVSDTQYF. The CDR3 DNA reads as TGTGCCAGCAGCCCCACCGGAAGGGTTTCAGATACGCAGTATTTT.

The V gene is TRBV21-1, the J gene TRBJ2-1. TRBV21-1 is shown as a pseudogene. This CDR3 contains 12 residues. CDR3 residues: CASSKGNNEQFF. In DNA form, the CDR3 reads TGTGCCAGCAGCAAGGGGAACAATGAGCAGTTCTTC.